This TCR beta chain is drawn from a study of shared clonotypes between healthy human individuals (dated by TCRdb to 2020 to 2022). About the full investigation: The cohort comprised a couple of women and a few men aged 18 to 49 years. For each donor, CD4 naive and CD4 memory were each given three plates, CD8 naive was given two plates, and CD8 memory was given one plate. To estimate repertoire size and how much clonotype sharing occurs between individuals, the study deeply sequenced the blood TCR repertoires of five or six healthy adults. Libraries were prepared and TCR repertoires were sequenced by different laboratories using diverse techniques, in order to increase sequencing depth and limit assay-specific biases. Each donor's leukapheresis produced roughly between roughly 0.94 and 9.5 billion PBMCs.

Broader findings and caveats from the paper: Because the study included only a small number of donors, the genetic and exposure-history diversity represented was limited. Sharing across a few donors was observed for 4.5% to 6.5% of naive CD4, under 4% of naive CD8, roughly 2.3% of memory CD4, and about 0.38% of memory CD8 clonotypes. Sampling was restricted to blood, and TCR repertoires in tissues likely differ from the TCR repertoires found in blood. Compared with non-shared clonotypes, clonotypes shared by all four sorted-subset donors had higher generation probabilities. Based on pairwise subsampling, the degree of clonotype sharing among donors was expected to be affected by sequencing depth. Incomplete sequencing was indicated by rarefaction of sorted-subset datasets, despite the large sequencing depth. Naive subsets generally had larger estimated clonotype richness than memory subsets did.

Using the deep immunoSEQ assay, TCR CDR3 regions were amplified from genomic DNA by multiplex PCR. Extracted genomic DNA from each cell subset was distributed evenly across all wells of several immunoSEQ 96-well plates, and each plate was treated as a replicate. For sorted subsets, approximately 210 ng of genomic DNA, equivalent to some 30,000 T cell genomes, went into each replicate PCR. Purified libraries were measured with a Qubit 3.0 fluorometer, size-checked on a Bioanalyzer 2100, and measured again with the KAPA Library Quantification kit. A separate single-read 150-cycle Illumina NextSeq 550 flow cell was used to sequence each immunoSEQ 96-well plate. The authors processed their data as follows. The immunoSEQ output contained only junctional sequences without quality scores, so filtering could not match that applied to full-length reads. To assign V/J genes and CDR3, sequences were annotated using PyIR, a Python wrapper for IgBLAST v1.9, with IMGT germline references. Any read was removed if the V/J assignment was weak (E-value above 1e-6), the CDR3 was missing, or the read contained stop codons, out-of-frame junctions, or ambiguous translated residues. A V3J clonotype was defined by an identical inferred V gene, J gene, and CDR3 amino acid sequence. Percentage overlap between repertoires was computed as shared unique clonotypes divided by the size of the smaller repertoire. Three approaches were used to assess repertoire richness: RTK rarefaction, the Chao1 estimator, and Recon v2.1 estimates of unobserved clonotypes. Generation probabilities for all TCRbeta clonotypes obtained by the gDNA method from a handful of donors were computed using OLGA. Imported from immuneACCESS, the table was reduced by TCRdb to in-frame sequences with V and J called. These copies leave out some clones; in studies compared against another copy, an unresolved V gene accounts for under half, and the cause of the remainder is not known. Clone size and the V and J calls come from that table; the DNA yielded D and trimming. In all, the sample holds about 2 million clones, and over 85% of those were seen once. Clones ranked in the top ten supply 0.13% of the sample.

Via the germline V gene (reference sequence), CDR1 is GTSNPN and CDR2 SVGIG. V and J are truncated by 3 bases and 1 base respectively, leaving an intervening sequence of 10 bases. The CDR3 numbers 13 residues from cysteine through phenylalanine. Left in the record is the CDR3 DNA by itself, 39 bases read in frame from the first base. This clone was detected only once. Its cognate antigen has yet to be identified. No much larger clonotype is one base removed from it; base qualities were not supplied. The donors were healthy, HIV-negative adults with no recently reported acute infections or vaccinations. Every donor was a Caucasian adult living in Nashville, Tennessee, USA. Magnetic negative selection was used to enrich CD4+ T cells, after which naive cells were positively selected on CD45RA and the negative fraction became the memory subset. Blood was obtained by leukapheresis, after which PBMCs were separated by Ficoll-Histopaque density gradient centrifugation and cryopreserved in liquid nitrogen vapor phase. Analytical flow cytometry was used to check the purity and quantity of each magnetically sorted T cell population. From each sorted fraction, genomic DNA was isolated and quantified by UV absorbance on a Nanodrop 2000c.

This sequence originates from a man between 18 and 29 years old in good health. The chain was built from TRBV30 and TRBJ2-7; there is no confident call for the D gene. The sequenced sample was naive CD4+ T cells sorted from blood. Reading the label with the study, this specimen's cell subset or site is: CD45RA+ positively selected. The CDR3 region reads CAWRDDISYEQYF. The DNA sequence is given as TGTGCCTGGAGAGACGACATTTCCTACGAGCAGTACTTC.